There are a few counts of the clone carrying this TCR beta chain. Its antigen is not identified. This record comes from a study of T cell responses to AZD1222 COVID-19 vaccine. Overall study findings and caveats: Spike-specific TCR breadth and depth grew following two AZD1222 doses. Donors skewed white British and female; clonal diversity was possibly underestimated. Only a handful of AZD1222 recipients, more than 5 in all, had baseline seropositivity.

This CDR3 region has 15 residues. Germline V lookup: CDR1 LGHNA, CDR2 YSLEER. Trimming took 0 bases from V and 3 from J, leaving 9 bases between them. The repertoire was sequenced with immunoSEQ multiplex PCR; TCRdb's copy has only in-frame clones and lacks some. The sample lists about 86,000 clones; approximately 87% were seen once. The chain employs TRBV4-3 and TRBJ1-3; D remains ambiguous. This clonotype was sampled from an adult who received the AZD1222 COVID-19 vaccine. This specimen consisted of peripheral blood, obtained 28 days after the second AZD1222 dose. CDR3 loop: CASSQEGSIGNTIYF. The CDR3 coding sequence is TGCGCCAGCAGCCAAGAGGGCTCGATTGGAAACACCATATATTTT.